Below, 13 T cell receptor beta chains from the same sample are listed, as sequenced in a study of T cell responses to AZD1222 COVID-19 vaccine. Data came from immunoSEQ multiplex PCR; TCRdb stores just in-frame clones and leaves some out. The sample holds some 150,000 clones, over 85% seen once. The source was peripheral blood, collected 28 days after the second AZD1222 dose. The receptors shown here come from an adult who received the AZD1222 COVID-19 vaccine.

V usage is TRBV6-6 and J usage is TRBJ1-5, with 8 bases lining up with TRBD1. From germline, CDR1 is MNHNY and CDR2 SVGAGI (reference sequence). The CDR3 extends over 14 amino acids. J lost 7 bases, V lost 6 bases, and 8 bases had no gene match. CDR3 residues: CASRSGGAGQPQHF. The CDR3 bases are TGTGCCAGCAGGTCAGGGGGCGCGGGGCAGCCCCAGCATTTT.

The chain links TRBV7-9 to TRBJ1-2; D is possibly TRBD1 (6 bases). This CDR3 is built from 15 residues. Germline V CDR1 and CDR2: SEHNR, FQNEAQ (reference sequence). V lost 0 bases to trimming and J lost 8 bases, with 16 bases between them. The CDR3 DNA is TGTGCCAGCAGCTTAGCGATCCAGGGGTCGCGGGGCTACACCTTC. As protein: CASSLAIQGSRGYTF.

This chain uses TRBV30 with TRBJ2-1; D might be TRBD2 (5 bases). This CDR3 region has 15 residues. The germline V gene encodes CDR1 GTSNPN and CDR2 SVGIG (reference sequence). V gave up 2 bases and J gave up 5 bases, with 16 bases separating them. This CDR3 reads CAWSPTRVTDNEQFF. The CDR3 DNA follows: TGTGCCTGGAGTCCCACTAGGGTAACGGACAATGAGCAGTTCTTC.

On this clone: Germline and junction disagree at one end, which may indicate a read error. Here the CDR3 reads CASSSSGLAGGPDF. CDR3 coding DNA: TGTGCCAGCAGCTCGTCAGGACTAGCGGGAGGTCCGGACTTC. V is TRBV7-2 and J is TRBJ2-7, with 14 bases identical to TRBD2. The CDR3 length is 14 residues. In germline, CDR1 is SGHTA, CDR2 FQGNSA.

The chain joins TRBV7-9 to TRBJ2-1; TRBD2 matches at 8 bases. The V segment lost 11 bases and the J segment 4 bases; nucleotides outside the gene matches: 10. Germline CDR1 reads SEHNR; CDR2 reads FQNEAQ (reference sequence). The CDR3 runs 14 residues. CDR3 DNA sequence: TGTGCCGCCGAAAATAGCGGGAAGTACAATGAGCAGTTCTTC. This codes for CAAENSGKYNEQFF.

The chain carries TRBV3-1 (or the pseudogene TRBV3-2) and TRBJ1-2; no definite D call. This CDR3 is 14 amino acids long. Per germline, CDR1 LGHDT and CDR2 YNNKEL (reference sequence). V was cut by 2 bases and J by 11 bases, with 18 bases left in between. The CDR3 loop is CASSQNGDLSRYTF. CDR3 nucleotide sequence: TGTGCCAGCAGCCAAAATGGGGATTTGTCGAGGTACACCTTC.

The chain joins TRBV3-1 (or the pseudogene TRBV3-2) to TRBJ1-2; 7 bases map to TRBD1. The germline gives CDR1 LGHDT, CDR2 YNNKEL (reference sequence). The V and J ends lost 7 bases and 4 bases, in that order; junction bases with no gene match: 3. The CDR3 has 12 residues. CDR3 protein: CASIDRAYGYTF. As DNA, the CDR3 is TGTGCCAGCATCGACAGGGCCTATGGCTACACCTTC.

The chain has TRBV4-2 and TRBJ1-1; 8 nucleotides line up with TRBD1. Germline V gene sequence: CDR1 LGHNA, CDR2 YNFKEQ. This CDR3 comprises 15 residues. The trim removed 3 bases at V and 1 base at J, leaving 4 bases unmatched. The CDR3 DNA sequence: TGTGCCAGCAGCCATGATACAGGGGGGAACACTGAAGCTTTCTTT. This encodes CASSHDTGGNTEAFF.

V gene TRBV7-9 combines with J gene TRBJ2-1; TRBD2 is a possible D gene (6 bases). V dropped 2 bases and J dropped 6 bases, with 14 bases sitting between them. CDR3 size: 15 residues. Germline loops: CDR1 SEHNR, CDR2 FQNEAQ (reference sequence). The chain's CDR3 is CASSLWGEAGNEQFF. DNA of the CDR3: TGTGCCAGCAGCTTATGGGGGGAGGCGGGCAATGAGCAGTTCTTC.

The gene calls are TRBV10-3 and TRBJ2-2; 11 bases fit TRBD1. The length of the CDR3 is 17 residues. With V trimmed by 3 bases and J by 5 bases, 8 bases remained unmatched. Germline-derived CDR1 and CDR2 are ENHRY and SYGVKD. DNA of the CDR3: TGTGCCATCAGTGACCTGACCGGGACAGGGGGAACCGGGGAGCTGTTTTTT. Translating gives CAISDLTGTGGTGELFF.

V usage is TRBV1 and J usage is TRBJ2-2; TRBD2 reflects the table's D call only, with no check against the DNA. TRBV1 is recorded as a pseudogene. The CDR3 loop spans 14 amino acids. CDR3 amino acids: CTNGLAGVPGELFF. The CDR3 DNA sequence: TGCACCAATGGACTAGCGGGAGTACCCGGGGAGCTGTTTTTT.

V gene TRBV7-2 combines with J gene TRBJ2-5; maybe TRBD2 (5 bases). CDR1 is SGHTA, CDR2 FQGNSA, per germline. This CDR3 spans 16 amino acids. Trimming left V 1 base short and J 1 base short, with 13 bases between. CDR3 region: CASSLVSMAGQETQYF. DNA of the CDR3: TGTGCCAGCAGCTTAGTCTCGATGGCGGGCCAAGAGACCCAGTACTTC.

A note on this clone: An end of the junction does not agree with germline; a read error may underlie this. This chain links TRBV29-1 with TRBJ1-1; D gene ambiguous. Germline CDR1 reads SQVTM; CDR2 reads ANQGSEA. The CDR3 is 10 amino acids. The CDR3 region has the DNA TGCAGCGTCGAAGTCACTGAAGCTTTCTTT. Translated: CSVEVTEAFF. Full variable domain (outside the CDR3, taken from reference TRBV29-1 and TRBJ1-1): SAVISQKPSRDICQRGTSLTIQCQVDSQVTMMFWYRQQPGQSLTLIATANQGSEATYESGFVIDKFPISRPNLTFSTLTVSNMSPEDSSIYLCSVEVTEAFFGQGTRLTVV.